The present entry profiles one TCR beta chain with its context. What it binds is not known. At one end, the junction sequence differs from germline, possibly due to a read error. Unrecorded immune exposure was likely among donors, who were nominally healthy when sampled. Germline CDR1 SEHNR, CDR2 FQNEAQ (reference sequence). CDR3 length: 15 amino acids. The data derive from a study of cytomegalovirus exposure and HLA in healthy donors. Points from the study as a whole: An Asian-associated ancestry cluster reportedly showed fewer N-insertions than the roughly 670-donor mean in a later analysis. It was reported that the classifier diagnosed cytomegalovirus status with high specificity and sensitivity in both the original and validation cohorts. Presence/absence analysis assumed near-uniform sequencing depth across donors.

The PCR ran on 60 Vbeta and 13 Jbeta primers. Profiled with immunoSEQ multiplex PCR; TCRdb holds only in-frame clones, not every one. The table has roughly 150,000 clones, just over 75% seen once. The specimen sequenced was PBMCs. The origin of this receptor is a middle-aged man in good health and CMV-seronegative. This chain connects TRBV7-9 to TRBJ2-2, with TRBD1 matching over 7 bases. The CDR3 spells CSSSPGTVNTGELFF. CDR3 in DNA: TGTTCCAGCAGCCCCGGGACAGTCAACACCGGGGAGCTGTTTTTT.